One and the same sample provided the 14 T cell receptor beta chains below, sequenced in a study of Tregs in tolerant kidney transplant recipients (dated 2019 in TCRdb). Preparation of the library involved the immunoSEQ multiplex PCR assay. The table was pulled from immuneACCESS by TCRdb, which kept in-frame rearrangements only. Such tables lose some clones; where checked, under half of the loss comes from unresolved V genes, and the rest has no known cause. Across this sample there are roughly 250,000 clones, with 80% to 85% seen only once. Over 0.5% of the sample is taken by the ten largest. What was sequenced was CD4+ T cells from blood. These receptors were obtained from a human donor in good health.

This clone was observed a handful of times. The chain is built from TRBV6-5 and TRBJ1-4, with a possible D match to TRBD1 (6 bases). Germline loops: CDR1 MNHEY, CDR2 SVGAGI. This CDR3 is built from 15 residues. V was shortened by 6 bases and J by 1 base, with 12 bases between the two germline ends. Here the CDR3 reads CASSPGQQTNEKLFF. The CDR3, as DNA: TGTGCCAGCAGCCCAGGACAGCAAACTAATGAAAAACTGTTTTTT.

The chain recombines TRBV6-1 with TRBJ2-7; no clear D gene. CDR1 and CDR2 (germline): MNHNS, SASEGT. CDR3 length: 13 amino acids. Trimming removed 5 bases at V and 0 bases at J, with 8 bases between. The CDR3 spells CASSSPASYEQYF. CDR3 in DNA: TGTGCCAGCAGTTCACCGGCCTCCTACGAGCAGTACTTC.

This sequence joins TRBV9 and TRBJ2-5; 8 bases fit TRBD2. The CDR3 contains 14 residues. V was pared by 3 bases and J by 4 bases, with 5 bases of the junction left unmatched. The germline V gene has CDR1 SGDLS and CDR2 YYNGEE. CDR3 sequence: CASSAGLASETQYF. CDR3 sequence (DNA): TGTGCCAGCAGCGCCGGACTAGCTTCAGAGACCCAGTACTTC.

The chain links TRBV5-4 to TRBJ1-2, with 7 bases lining up with TRBD1. CDR3 length: 14 residues. The junction had 2 bases not matched to a gene; V was cut back by 3 bases and J by 0 bases. From germline, CDR1 is SGHNT and CDR2 YYREEE (reference sequence). The CDR3 DNA follows: TGTGCCAGCAGCTACAGGGGAGCTAACTATGGCTACACCTTC. It codes for CASSYRGANYGYTF.

The V call is TRBV5-1, the J call TRBJ1-1; possibly TRBD1 for D (6 bases). The CDR3 has 15 residues. CDR1 SGHRS and CDR2 YFSETQ come from the germline V gene. The germline V and J ends were trimmed by 3 bases and 4 bases, with 16 bases remaining between them. This CDR3 reads CASSSAQGLFTEAFF. The DNA for the CDR3 is TGCGCCAGCAGCTCAGCACAGGGTCTTTTCACTGAAGCTTTCTTT.

This clone occurred a few times. This chain joins TRBV28 and TRBJ2-1; D unclear. CDR1 and CDR2 from the germline V gene are MDHEN and SYDVKM. V gave up 2 bases and J gave up 15 bases, with 14 bases separating them. This CDR3 contains 12 residues. This chain's CDR3 is CASSLGQGRPFF. The CDR3 DNA follows: TGTGCCAGCAGTTTAGGTCAAGGACGACCGTTCTTC.

The chain carries TRBV9 and TRBJ2-1, with TRBD2 identical over 8 bases. V lost 3 bases, J lost 4 bases, and 6 bases stayed unmatched. The CDR3 is 15 amino acids. The germline gives CDR1 SGDLS, CDR2 YYNGEE. The CDR3 is CASSGGVAGYNEQFF. The CDR3 DNA follows: TGTGCCAGCAGCGGGGGAGTAGCGGGGTACAATGAGCAGTTCTTC. Together with reference TRBV9 and TRBJ2-1, the CDR3 gives the full variable domain: DSGVTQTPKHLITATGQRVTLRCSPRSGDLSVYWYQQSLDQGLQFLIQYYNGEERAKGNILERFSAQQFPDLHSELNLSSLELGDSALYFCASSGGVAGYNEQFFGPGTRLTVL.

The genes are TRBV7-9 and TRBJ2-5, with 9 bases that match TRBD2. Per germline, CDR1 SEHNR and CDR2 FQNEAQ (reference sequence). With V trimmed by 1 base and J by 0 bases, 6 bases remained unmatched. The CDR3 consists of 17 residues. CDR3 loop: CASSLDIGGRDQETQYF. The CDR3 region has the DNA TGTGCCAGCAGCTTAGACATCGGCGGGAGGGACCAAGAGACCCAGTACTTC.

This chain links TRBV2 with TRBJ1-2; 8 bases line up with TRBD1. Germline V gene data show CDR1 as SNHLY and CDR2 as FYNNEI. This CDR3 spans 14 amino acids. After removal of 5 bases from V and 8 bases from J, the junction contained 10 bases not matched to a gene. The CDR3 loop is CASSFQGAPRGYTF. The CDR3 DNA reads as TGTGCCAGCAGTTTTCAGGGGGCCCCCCGGGGCTACACCTTC.

V is TRBV4-1 and J is TRBJ2-7; D may match TRBD1 or TRBD2 (5 bases each). V was pared by 1 base and J by 3 bases, with 13 bases between. The length of the CDR3 is 15 residues. CDR1 and CDR2 (germline): MGHRA, YSYEKL. The CDR3 sequence is CASSQAPGLNYEQYF. The CDR3 region has the DNA TGCGCCAGCAGCCAAGCCCCGGGGCTGAACTACGAGCAGTACTTC.

This clone has just a few counts. This chain connects TRBV30 to TRBJ2-2, with D possibly TRBD1 on 5 matching bases. Germline-derived CDR1 and CDR2 are GTSNPN and SVGIG (reference sequence). Deletions cut 3 bases from V and 3 bases from J, with 8 bases between. The CDR3 totals 13 residues. CDR3 nucleotide sequence: TGTGCCTGGAGCAGGGCCCACACCGGGGAGCTGTTTTTT. The encoded protein is CAWSRAHTGELFF. The complete variable domain, with remaining parts taken from reference TRBV30 and TRBJ2-2, reads SQTIHQWPATLVQPVGSPLSLECTVEGTSNPNLYWYRQAAGRGLQLLFYSVGIGQISSEVPQNLSASRPQDRQFILSSKKLLLSDSGFYLCAWSRAHTGELFFGEGSRLTVL.

V and J are TRBV29-1 and TRBJ2-7, with TRBD1 matching over 7 bases. The CDR3 is made up of 11 amino acids. CDR1 is SQVTM and CDR2 is ANQGSEA in the germline V gene. The ends lost 7 bases at V and 3 bases at J; junction bases unmatched: 3. CDR3 sequence (DNA): TGCAGCGCTGGGGACAGCTACGAGCAGTACTTC. It translates to CSAGDSYEQYF.

The chain employs TRBV2 and TRBJ2-2, with D tentatively TRBD1 (6 bases). Trimming removed 6 bases at V and 6 bases at J, with 8 bases between. Germline CDR1 SNHLY, CDR2 FYNNEI. This CDR3 spans 12 amino acids. The CDR3 DNA reads TGTGCCAGCAGCAGGGGACCCGGGGAGCTGTTTTTT. Its protein product is CASSRGPGELFF.

The V and J genes are TRBV4-1 and TRBJ2-3; 8 bases fit TRBD2. Per germline, CDR1 MGHRA and CDR2 YSYEKL. This CDR3 comprises 17 residues. The J segment lost 5 bases and the V segment lost 0 bases, leaving 10 bases of the junction unmatched. Written as DNA, the CDR3 is TGCGCCAGCAGCCAAGATGGAACGGGAGGGCCCGGAGATACGCAGTATTTT. This codes for CASSQDGTGGPGDTQYF.